The next 22 T cell receptor beta chains were all read from a single sample in a study of blood T cell repertoires in COVID-19. The data were produced by immunoSEQ multiplex PCR, yet TCRdb's version contains in-frame clones alone and is incomplete. Of fewer than 110,000 clones listed, about 91% were seen once; the top ten hold about 3.5%. What was sequenced was peripheral blood. Receptor source: a human donor in a cohort sampled during active COVID-19.

The chain recombines TRBV19 with TRBJ2-6; a weak D match, TRBD1 (6 bases). This CDR3 contains 16 residues. V was clipped by 8 bases and J by 0 bases, with 14 bases between them. The germline gives CDR1 LNHDA, CDR2 SQIVND (reference sequence). CDR3 region: CASSATGRSGANVLTF. In DNA, the CDR3 is TGTGCCAGTTCGGCGACAGGCCGCTCTGGGGCCAACGTCCTGACTTTC.

The V and J genes are TRBV4-3 and TRBJ2-7; TRBD1 matches at 8 bases. Germline V gives CDR1 LGHNA, CDR2 YSLEER. CDR3 size: 13 residues. V shed 2 bases and J 3 bases; nucleotides not matched to a gene: 0. The DNA of the CDR3 is TGCGCCAGCAGCCAAACAGGGGGCTACGAGCAGTACTTC. It specifies CASSQTGGYEQYF.

There are a few counts of this clone. The chain is built from TRBV19 and TRBJ1-5; D perhaps matches TRBD1 (6 bases). The CDR3 extends over 15 amino acids. CDR1 LNHDA and CDR2 SQIVND come from the germline V gene (reference sequence). Trimming cost V 7 bases and J 5 bases, with 18 bases left between them. The CDR3 region has the DNA TGTGCCAGTAAGTGGGGGCCCGGGAGGGATCAGCCCCAGCATTTT. Translation: CASKWGPGRDQPQHF. The full variable domain, with the rest looked up from reference TRBV19 and TRBJ1-5, is DGGITQSPKYLFRKEGQNVTLSCEQNLNHDAMYWYRQDPGQGLRLIYYSQIVNDFQKGDIAEGYSVSREKKESFPLTVTSAQKNPTAFYLCASKWGPGRDQPQHFGDGTRLSIL.

The chain is built from TRBV9 and TRBJ2-7; the D gene is possibly TRBD1 (6 bases). This CDR3 is 14 amino acids long. The germline V gene has CDR1 SGDLS and CDR2 YYNGEE. V lost 4 bases to trimming and J lost 7 bases, with 18 bases between them. CDR3 region: CASSPGHNQGEQYF. The CDR3 DNA follows: TGTGCCAGCAGCCCGGGACATAACCAAGGTGAGCAGTACTTC.

This chain connects TRBV5-1 to TRBJ1-6; the match to TRBD1 covers 10 bases. Looked up from germline, CDR1 is SGHRS and CDR2 is YFSETQ. J was trimmed by 10 bases and V by 1 base; bases with no gene match: 11. The CDR3 contains 17 residues. The CDR3 coding sequence is TGCGCCAGCAGCTTGAAAAGTATGGGGACAGGGGAATCACCCCTCCACTTT. Encoded protein: CASSLKSMGTGESPLHF.

This clone was recorded once. The rearrangement links TRBV6-4 to TRBJ2-2, with D uncertain. V lost 7 bases, J lost 0 bases, and 15 bases lay in between. The CDR3 is 16 residues long. The V gene's germline CDR1 is MRHNA and CDR2 SNTAGT. The CDR3 region has the DNA TGTGCCAGCACTGGAAGTGACTGCGCGAACACCGGGGAGCTGTTTTTT. It is translated as CASTGSDCANTGELFF.

The chain carries TRBV9 and TRBJ2-7; 10 bases match TRBD2. This CDR3 is built from 16 residues. Germline CDR1 reads SGDLS; CDR2 reads YYNGEE. V shed 4 bases, J shed 4 bases, and the junction held 11 bases outside the gene matches. In nucleotides, the CDR3 is TGTGCCAGCAGCCCCAAGAGGGCTAGCGGGAGTTACGAGCAGTACTTC. Translating it yields CASSPKRASGSYEQYF.

V is TRBV30 and J is TRBJ2-5; 13 bases line up with TRBD2. V gave up 4 bases and J gave up 9 bases; unmatched junction bases: 11. The CDR3 has 15 amino acids. Per germline, CDR1 GTSNPN and CDR2 SVGIG (reference sequence). The CDR3 sequence is CAWKRLAGGAGAQYF. Here the CDR3 DNA reads TGTGCCTGGAAGAGACTAGCGGGGGGTGCTGGGGCCCAGTACTTC.

The rearrangement joins TRBV10-1 to TRBJ2-3, with 8 bases identical to TRBD2. V lost 6 bases and J lost 12; bases outside the gene matches: 17. Germline V lookup: CDR1 WNHNN, CDR2 SYGVQD (reference sequence). This CDR3 spans 15 amino acids. CDR3 residues: CASSRRGLESSRQYF. The CDR3 bases are TGCGCCAGCAGCCGACGGGGACTAGAATCCTCGCGCCAGTATTTT.

The CDR3 region has the DNA TGTGCCAGCAGCTTAAGGTTGTGGGACAGATCCTACAATGAGCAGTTCTTC. The encoded protein is CASSLRLWDRSYNEQFF. The rearrangement links TRBV7-6 to TRBJ2-1, with 7 bases aligning to TRBD1. The CDR3 length is 17 residues. Germline V lookup: CDR1 SGHVS, CDR2 FNYEAQ. After removal of 2 bases from V and 1 base from J, the junction contained 8 bases not matched to a gene.

This clone showed up just a few times. The chain combines TRBV5-4 with TRBJ1-1, with D possibly being TRBD1 (6 bases). Trimming took off 7 bases at V and 4 bases at J, with 11 bases between the two ends. Per germline, CDR1 SGHNT and CDR2 YYREEE (reference sequence). The CDR3 covers 12 residues. For the CDR3, the DNA is TGTGCCAGCGGCCAGGGGCGCACTGAAGCTTTCTTT. This sequence encodes CASGQGRTEAFF.

The chain combines TRBV6-1 with TRBJ2-7; maybe TRBD1 (6 bases). Trimming took 2 bases from V and 4 from J, leaving 18 bases between them. Germline CDR1 MNHNS, CDR2 SASEGT. This CDR3 has 16 amino acids. CDR3 in amino acids: CASSELNRALGYEQYF. Written as DNA, the CDR3 is TGTGCCAGCAGTGAATTAAACAGGGCCCTCGGGTACGAGCAGTACTTC.

The chain uses TRBV28 and TRBJ2-7; 10 bases fit TRBD2. The germline V gene encodes CDR1 MDHEN and CDR2 SYDVKM. Germline trimming cut 1 base from V and 4 bases from J; bases unmatched to any gene: 10. CDR3 length: 17 amino acids. CDR3 bases: TGTGCCAGCAGTTTATTCATGGGGACTAGCGACAAATACGAGCAGTACTTC. Translation gives CASSLFMGTSDKYEQYF.

This rearrangement joins TRBV19 to TRBJ2-6, with 7 bases matching TRBD1. The V and J ends lost 11 bases and 0 bases, in that order; junction bases with no gene match: 10. This CDR3 spans 16 amino acids. The germline gives CDR1 LNHDA, CDR2 SQIVND (reference sequence). This chain's CDR3 is CACNSRGISGANVLTF. CDR3 DNA: TGTGCCTGCAACTCCAGGGGGATCTCTGGGGCCAACGTCCTGACTTTC.

This clone was seen only once. The chain recombines TRBV11-2 with TRBJ2-1; 14 nucleotides line up with TRBD2. The germline gives CDR1 SGHAT, CDR2 FQNNGV. This CDR3 region has 15 residues. V trimming: 3 bases; J trimming: 8 bases; junction bases outside the gene matches: 3. The CDR3 protein is CASSFPGLAGDEQFF. Here the CDR3 DNA reads TGTGCCAGCAGCTTCCCGGGACTAGCGGGAGATGAGCAGTTCTTC.

V gene TRBV18 combines with J gene TRBJ2-2, with 8 bases lining up with TRBD2. The trim removed 4 bases at V and 5 bases at J, leaving 6 bases unmatched. CDR1 KGHSH and CDR2 LQKENI come from the germline V gene. There are 15 residues in the CDR3. The CDR3 DNA is TGTGCCAGCTCACATCGGGAGGGCATAACCGGGGAGCTGTTTTTT. Its protein product is CASSHREGITGELFF.

This chain uses TRBV10-3 with TRBJ1-1; D perhaps matches TRBD1 (6 bases). Germline assignment: CDR1 ENHRY and CDR2 SYGVKD. This CDR3 has 15 amino acids. The V end lost 5 bases, the J end lost 1 base, and 14 bases lay between the germline ends. CDR3 in amino acids: CAISRAGVGNTEAFF. The DNA of the CDR3 is TGTGCCATCAGTCGGGCAGGGGTTGGGAACACTGAAGCTTTCTTT.

The chain couples TRBV6-6 to TRBJ1-4; tentative D call: TRBD1 (5 bases). CDR3 length: 18 amino acids. V was pared by 5 bases and J by 7 bases, with 26 bases between. Germline CDR1 MNHNY, CDR2 SVGAGI (reference sequence). DNA for the CDR3: TGTGCCAGCAGTCCCTCTGTGTTATCCAGGGTGGACGGTGAAAAACTGTTTTTT. Protein: CASSPSVLSRVDGEKLFF.

The V and J genes are TRBV7-9 and TRBJ2-3; the D is unclear. Germline CDR1 is SEHNR and CDR2 is FQNEAQ (reference sequence). Trimming removed 6 bases at V and 3 bases at J, with 10 bases between. CDR3 length: 13 amino acids. CDR3 sequence reads: CASRQDLTDTQYF. DNA of the CDR3: TGTGCCAGCAGGCAGGATTTGACAGATACGCAGTATTTT.

V usage is TRBV28 and J usage is TRBJ1-5, with 10 bases identical to TRBD1. The CDR3 has 14 amino acids. V was clipped by 8 bases and J by 6 bases; unmatched bases: 7. The germline CDR1 and CDR2 sequences are MDHEN and SYDVKM. CDR3 bases: TGTGCCAGCGGTGACAGGGGGCGCGTTCAGCCCCAGCATTTT. It translates to CASGDRGRVQPQHF.

This chain uses TRBV19 with TRBJ2-2; 12 bases are shared with TRBD1. There are 16 residues in the CDR3. Trimming at V came to 7 bases and at J to 7 bases, leaving 10 bases not matched to a gene. CDR1 is LNHDA and CDR2 is SQIVND in the germline V gene (reference sequence). CDR3 protein: CASTPRDRGRSGELFF. In nucleotides, the CDR3 is TGTGCCAGTACCCCTCGGGACAGGGGGCGAAGCGGGGAGCTGTTTTTT.

The V gene is TRBV6-2 or TRBV6-3, the J gene TRBJ2-5; TRBD1 might be the D (5 bases). The CDR3 runs to 17 residues. The V and J ends lost 0 bases and 1 base respectively, with 15 bases between them. Germline-derived CDR1 and CDR2 are MNHEY and SVGEGT. The CDR3 DNA reads as TGTGCCAGCAGTTACTCGATTCTCCCACAGGCCCAAGAGACCCAGTACTTC. Its protein product is CASSYSILPQAQETQYF.